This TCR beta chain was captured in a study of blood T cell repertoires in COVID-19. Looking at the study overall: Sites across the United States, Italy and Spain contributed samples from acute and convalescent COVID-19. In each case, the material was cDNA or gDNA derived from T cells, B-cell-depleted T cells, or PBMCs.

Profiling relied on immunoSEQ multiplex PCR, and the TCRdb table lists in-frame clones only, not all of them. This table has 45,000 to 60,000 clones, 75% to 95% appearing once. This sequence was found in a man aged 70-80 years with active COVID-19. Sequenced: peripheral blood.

This CDR3 is CASSPPDRLGYGYTF. The CDR3 bases are TGTGCCAGCTCACCACCGGACAGGCTAGGCTATGGCTACACCTTC. This rearrangement joins TRBV18 to TRBJ1-2, with 7 bases matching TRBD1. Per the germline V gene, CDR1 is KGHSH and CDR2 is LQKENI. The CDR3 is 15 amino acids. J gave up 4 bases and V 0 bases, and 5 bases lay outside the gene matches.